The clone carrying this T cell receptor beta chain was seen a few times. TCRdb passed the RT-PCR reads through MiXCR, listing each CDR3 protein once. The sample lists about 680,000 distinct CDR3 sequences; 12% to 15% were seen once. Looked up from germline, CDR1 is ENHRY and CDR2 is SYGVKD. V was clipped by 6 bases and J by 4 bases, with 14 bases between them. The CDR3 runs to 14 residues. The receptor comes from a female donor in good health, serving as a healthy control. Sequencing used memory CD4+ T cells from blood. V usage is TRBV10-3 and J usage is TRBJ2-3, with a tentative D call TRBD2 (6 bases). The CDR3 sequence is CAIRLTSQADTQYF. The CDR3 region has the DNA TGTGCCATCAGGCTGACTAGTCAAGCAGATACGCAGTATTTT.